Listed below are T cell receptor beta chains from one sample, sequenced in a study of sequential checkpoint blockade in melanoma. Clones were sequenced by immunoSEQ multiplex PCR, and TCRdb holds only the in-frame ones, with some missing. Of about 3,500 clones in the sample, 20% to 25% were seen once. The specimen comprised tumor tissue (inferred from file names), sampled from a patient given nivolumab and ipilimumab in sequence. These TCRs come from a human patient with melanoma. Some clones in this sample may be carry-over from other donors' samples. The conserved cysteine and the conserved F or W are not part of the CDR3 here.

>TRBV25-1|TRBJ2-1
ASSEYRDSPINEQF
>TRBV19|TRBJ2-3
ASSIDGRVVSDTQY
>TRBV5-1|TRBJ1-1
ASSLSAAGNTEAF
>TRBV15|TRBJ1-3
ATSGYAGTEAGNTIY
>TRBV30|TRBJ1-1
AWGQFLNTEAF
>TRBV5-1|TRBJ1-3
ASSLDPTGGATGNTIY
>TRBV18|TRBJ2-7
ASSGTGATYEQY
>TRBV6-8|TRBJ1-1
ASSAPGEATEAF
>TRBV6-7|TRBJ1-2
ASSSDYGYT
>TRBV9|TRBJ1-4
ASSSGQGHPRQLF
>TRBV11-3|TRBJ2-2
ASSFHRVLSTGELF
>TRBV14|TRBJ2-7
ASSSYWEQY
>TRBV30|TRBJ2-2
AWSVLVTYTGELF
>TRBV9|TRBJ1-1
ASRGDSTGNTEAF
>TRBV18|TRBJ1-5
ASSPGRTSNQPQH